This T cell receptor (beta chain) was identified in a study of identical twins. TCRdb passed the 5' RACE reads through MiXCR, listing each CDR3 protein once. The sample carries 450,000 or so distinct CDR3 sequences, over 12% recorded once. This clonotype showed up just a few times. Trimming cost V 4 bases and J 7 bases; bases outside gene matches: 11. The CDR3 length is 16 residues. Germline V gene data show CDR1 as MGHDK and CDR2 as SYGVNS. This same sample was also taken into another study, of yellow fever vaccine responses in identical twins.

Sequencing was carried out using CD4+ T cells sorted from blood. This receptor was identified in a woman in her late teens or twenties in good health. The rearrangement links TRBV25-1 to TRBJ2-7; 12 nucleotides align to TRBD2. CDR3 sequence reads: CASSGARLAGVGEQYF. The CDR3 nucleotides read TGTGCCAGCAGTGGGGCGAGACTAGCGGGAGTGGGGGAGCAGTACTTC.